This T cell receptor (beta chain) came from a study of untreated major depressive disorder. Sequencing was performed with immunoSEQ multiplex PCR; in TCRdb, only in-frame clones are kept and a portion is missing. The sample holds just over 20,000 clones; 70% to 90% are singletons and the top ten take 4.5% to 6%. CDR1 is MDHEN, CDR2 SYDVKM, per germline. The V end was cut by 1 base, the J end by 4 bases, with 1 base between. The CDR3 length is 11 residues. Controls lacked current or lifetime mood disorder and scored 5 or less on depressive symptoms. Excluded: major illness, comorbidity, regular medication, drug use, over 100 g alcohol weekly.

The chain carries TRBV28 and TRBJ1-2, with D uncertain. The sequenced material came from CD4+ T cells from PBMCs. This TCR derives from a woman between 25 and 40 years old in good health. The CDR3 nucleotides are TGTGCCAGCAGTTTATTCTATGGCTACACCTTC. It codes for CASSLFYGYTF.